The 25 T cell receptor beta chains reported below all come from one sample, sequenced in a study of T-cell memory formation after mild COVID-19. From the 5' RACE reads, TCRdb called clonotypes with MiXCR, one entry per CDR3 protein. The sample shows just over 350,000 distinct CDR3 sequences, 14% of them seen only once. Sequencing input: PBMCs or a T cell subset sorted from them (not recorded which). The receptor source for this set is a man aged 18-30 years who had mild COVID-19 (a few samples of this study predate the infection). Cell type and time point are not known.

The chain links TRBV7-9 to TRBJ2-7; 7 nucleotides line up with TRBD1. The CDR3 covers 14 residues. Germline V gives CDR1 SEHNR, CDR2 FQNEAQ (reference sequence). The V segment lost 5 bases and the J segment 3 bases; nucleotides outside the gene matches: 7. The CDR3, as DNA: TGTGCCAGCAGCCGTACAGGGGTAAGCTACGAGCAGTACTTC. As protein: CASSRTGVSYEQYF.

This clonotype has at least ten counts. The chain uses TRBV6-2 or TRBV6-3 and TRBJ1-1; D unresolved. Germline V CDR1 and CDR2: MNHEY, SVGEGT. CDR3 size: 13 residues. V shed 3 bases and J shed 4 bases, with 9 bases lying between them. CDR3 bases: TGTGCCAGCAGTTATCTATACACCACTGAAGCTTTCTTT. It codes for CASSYLYTTEAFF.

This clonotype was observed a few times. The chain combines TRBV29-1 with TRBJ2-1; no clear D gene. The CDR3 runs 15 residues. V dropped 2 bases and J dropped 6 bases, with 17 bases sitting between them. CDR1 and CDR2 (germline): SQVTM, ANQGSEA. The CDR3 nucleotides read TGCAGCGTTGAACCCCCGACTGGGGTGTCCAATGAGCAGTTCTTC. Translating gives CSVEPPTGVSNEQFF.

V usage is TRBV27 and J usage is TRBJ2-3; 9 nucleotides align to TRBD2. Per germline, CDR1 MNHEY and CDR2 SMNVEV (reference sequence). The CDR3 covers 16 residues. V lost 7 bases, J lost 6 bases, and 14 bases stayed unmatched. The CDR3 loop reads CASKSWAGGPMDTQYF. The CDR3 region has the DNA TGTGCCAGCAAATCTTGGGCGGGGGGGCCGATGGATACGCAGTATTTT.

In this sample, this clonotype turned up a few times. The V gene is TRBV11-2, the J gene TRBJ2-1; 8 bases map to TRBD1. From germline, CDR1 is SGHAT and CDR2 FQNNGV. V dropped 3 bases and J dropped 8; count of bases not matched to a gene: 6. CDR3 length: 14 amino acids. DNA for the CDR3: TGTGCCAGCAGCTTGGGGACAGGTCGGTATGAGCAGTTCTTC. Amino acids: CASSLGTGRYEQFF.

This clonotype was seen repeatedly, ten times or more. This rearrangement joins TRBV7-2 to TRBJ2-3; the D is unclear. The CDR3 has 12 amino acids. Germline V gene lookup returns CDR1 SGHTA and CDR2 FQGNSA. V was trimmed by 1 base and J by 12 bases, leaving 11 bases between them. Here the CDR3 reads CASSLVPGPQYF. Written as DNA, the CDR3 is TGTGCCAGCAGCTTAGTCCCCGGCCCTCAGTATTTT.

This clonotype was recorded at least ten times. The chain joins TRBV5-1 to TRBJ2-1; D may be TRBD1 or TRBD2 (5 bases each). Trimming took 1 base from V and 4 from J, leaving 9 bases between them. Germline-derived CDR1 and CDR2 are SGHRS and YFSETQ. This CDR3 spans 14 amino acids. The CDR3, as DNA: TGCGCCAGCAGCTTGACCGGGGCATACAATGAGCAGTTCTTC. This translates into CASSLTGAYNEQFF. Drawing the rest from reference TRBV5-1 and TRBJ2-1, the complete variable domain is KAGVTQTPRYLIKTRGQQVTLSCSPISGHRSVSWYQQTPGQGLQFLFEYFSETQRNKGNFPGRFSGRQFSNSRSEMNVSTLELGDSALYLCASSLTGAYNEQFFGPGTRLTVL.

This clonotype was observed a handful of times. This rearrangement joins TRBV20-1 to TRBJ1-1, with D unresolved. V was clipped by 3 bases and J by 2 bases, with 13 bases between them. Per germline, CDR1 DFQATT and CDR2 SNEGSKA (reference sequence). The CDR3 has 14 amino acids. CDR3 bases: TGCAGTGCTAGGGCTAGTTCGGCAAACACTGAAGCTTTCTTT. This translates into CSARASSANTEAFF.

The rearrangement links TRBV29-1 to TRBJ1-1; no firm D call. V lost 6 bases to trimming and J lost 8 bases, with 16 bases between them. The CDR3 has 12 amino acids. Germline CDR1 SQVTM, CDR2 ANQGSEA. The CDR3 DNA reads TGCAGCGTACATAGAGGAGCCCCGGAAGCTTTCTTT. Translation: CSVHRGAPEAFF.

This chain links TRBV27 with TRBJ2-7; D may be TRBD1 or TRBD2 (5 bases each). Germline lookup yields CDR1 MNHEY and CDR2 SMNVEV (reference sequence). CDR3 length equals 14 residues. This CDR3 reads CASSAFGTSDEQYV. In DNA, the CDR3 is TGTGCCAGCAGTGCGTTCGGGACCTCCGACGAGCAGTACGTC.

J is TRBJ2-1 and V is TRBV5-6; 11 bases are a match to TRBD2. The better agreement between TRBJ2-7 and the DNA end casts doubt on the J call. This CDR3 contains 16 residues. In germline, CDR1 is SGHDT, CDR2 YYEEEE. CDR3 protein: CASSPPTSGAYNEQYF. The CDR3, as DNA: TGTGCCAGCAGCCCGCCGACTAGCGGGGCCTACAATGAGCAGTACTTC.

This clonotype was seen a few times. This rearrangement joins TRBV10-3 to TRBJ2-6, with D unclear. The V and J ends lost 5 bases and 0 bases respectively, with 5 bases between them. This CDR3 comprises 14 residues. The germline V gene encodes CDR1 ENHRY and CDR2 SYGVKD. CDR3 nucleotide sequence: TGTGCCATCAGTACAAACTCTGGGGCCAACGTCCTGACTTTC. Amino acids: CAISTNSGANVLTF.

The table lists this clonotype with many counts. The J gene is TRBJ2-4, the V gene TRBV15, with D perhaps matching TRBD1 or TRBD2 (5 bases each). The V gene lost 0 bases and the J gene lost 8 bases, with 11 bases spanning the gap. This CDR3 region has 14 residues. The germline V gene encodes CDR1 LNHNV and CDR2 YYDKDF (reference sequence). Here the CDR3 reads CATSREGTVYIQYF. CDR3 nucleotides: TGTGCCACCAGCAGAGAAGGGACGGTATACATTCAGTACTTC.

This clonotype has only a few counts. This chain joins TRBV4-1 and TRBJ1-2; D is undetermined. CDR1 MGHRA and CDR2 YSYEKL come from the germline V gene. V shed 2 bases and J shed 7 bases, with 20 bases lying between them. The CDR3 totals 16 residues. The CDR3 loop reads CASSQYNRESSGGYTF. Here the CDR3 DNA reads TGCGCCAGCAGCCAATACAACCGGGAATCCTCGGGTGGCTACACCTTC.

This clonotype was detected only a few times. The chain has TRBV5-1 and TRBJ2-1; no firm D call. The CDR3 is made up of 13 amino acids. CDR1 and CDR2 from the germline V gene are SGHRS and YFSETQ. Trimming removed 4 bases from V and 6 bases from J, with 11 bases in between. The CDR3: CASSPYTINEQFF. Here the CDR3 DNA reads TGCGCCAGCAGCCCCTATACAATCAATGAGCAGTTCTTC.

This chain joins TRBV5-1 and TRBJ2-1, with a possible D match to TRBD1 (5 bases). Germline V CDR1 and CDR2: SGHRS, YFSETQ. Deletions cut 4 bases from V and 10 bases from J, with 24 bases between. The CDR3 is 16 amino acids. CDR3 loop: CASSALDWGLQPEQFF. The CDR3 DNA reads TGCGCCAGCAGCGCCCTCGACTGGGGCTTACAGCCAGAGCAGTTCTTC.

The V call is TRBV7-9, the J call TRBJ1-6, with no clear D. In germline, CDR1 is SEHNR, CDR2 FQNEAQ (reference sequence). CDR3 length equals 12 residues. The V gene lost 3 bases and the J gene lost 9 bases, with 6 bases spanning the gap. For the CDR3, the DNA is TGTGCCAGCAGCTTGGGCTTTTCACCCCTCCACTTT. Its translation: CASSLGFSPLHF.

This chain joins TRBV6-5 and TRBJ1-3; unclear D gene. The CDR3 runs 16 residues. Germline lookup yields CDR1 MNHEY and CDR2 SVGAGI. Trimming left V 0 bases short and J 2 bases short, with 11 bases between. The CDR3 region is CASSYSRPSPGNTIYF. The CDR3 nucleotides read TGTGCCAGCAGTTACTCGAGACCGTCTCCTGGAAACACCATATATTTT.

This clonotype has only a few counts. The V and J genes are TRBV28 and TRBJ2-7, with TRBD1 matching 9 bases. Germline V gives CDR1 MDHEN, CDR2 SYDVKM. The V and J ends lost 6 bases and 1 base, in that order; junction bases with no gene match: 7. The CDR3 runs 15 residues. CDR3 nucleotide sequence: TGTGCCAGCAGCCCCGGGACAGGGTATTCCTACGAGCAGTACGTC. This translates into CASSPGTGYSYEQYV.

The chain links TRBV5-1 to TRBJ1-5, with D possibly TRBD1 on 5 matching bases. V was pared by 4 bases and J by 7 bases, with 21 bases between. The germline V gene has CDR1 SGHRS and CDR2 YFSETQ. There are 16 residues in the CDR3. CDR3 DNA: TGCGCCAGCAGCGCGGAATATCCCAGGGTAGACCAGCCCCAGCATTTT. It encodes CASSAEYPRVDQPQHF.

This clonotype occurred many times. This chain uses TRBV5-1 with TRBJ2-4; D unclear. This CDR3 contains 14 residues. Trimming left V 0 bases short and J 3 bases short, with 7 bases between. The germline V gene has CDR1 SGHRS and CDR2 YFSETQ. This CDR3 is CASSLDLVKNIQYF. CDR3 sequence (DNA): TGCGCCAGCAGCTTGGATTTAGTCAAAAACATTCAGTACTTC. Supplemented by reference TRBV5-1 and TRBJ2-4, the full variable domain reads KAGVTQTPRYLIKTRGQQVTLSCSPISGHRSVSWYQQTPGQGLQFLFEYFSETQRNKGNFPGRFSGRQFSNSRSEMNVSTLELGDSALYLCASSLDLVKNIQYFGAGTRLSVL.

The chain combines TRBV18 with TRBJ2-7, with 11 positions matching TRBD2. The CDR3 has 15 amino acids. Germline CDR1 KGHSH, CDR2 LQKENI. J was trimmed by 6 bases and V by 3 bases; bases with no gene match: 7. CDR3 region: CASSPLAGGPGEQYV. The CDR3 DNA follows: TGTGCCAGCTCACCCTTAGCGGGGGGGCCGGGCGAGCAGTACGTC.

The V call is TRBV7-9, the J call TRBJ2-1; possibly TRBD2 for D (6 bases). The germline V gene encodes CDR1 SEHNR and CDR2 FQNEAQ (reference sequence). Trimming pared 0 bases from V and 6 bases from J, leaving 15 bases between. The CDR3 has 16 amino acids. The CDR3: CASSLAGLAWVNEQFF. The CDR3 DNA is TGTGCCAGCAGCTTAGCTGGGCTAGCGTGGGTCAATGAGCAGTTCTTC.

This rearrangement joins TRBV5-1 to TRBJ2-1; the D is unclear. Between the trimmed V and J ends, which lost 6 bases and 0 bases, there was a span of 7 bases. This CDR3 comprises 13 residues. Germline V gene data show CDR1 as SGHRS and CDR2 as YFSETQ. The CDR3 spells CASTADSYNEQFF. The CDR3, as DNA: TGCGCCAGCACTGCGGACTCCTACAATGAGCAGTTCTTC.

This clonotype has a count of ten or more. The CDR3 protein is CASSPTRDSHYEQYF. Here the CDR3 DNA reads TGTGCCAGCAGTCCGACCCGGGACAGCCACTACGAGCAGTACTTC. This chain joins TRBV12-3 or TRBV12-4 and TRBJ2-7; 7 bases fit TRBD1. Trimming at V came to 5 bases and at J to 3 bases, leaving 10 bases not matched to a gene. This CDR3 is 15 amino acids long.